These 20 T cell receptor beta chains were sequenced from one sample in a study of T cells after yellow fever vaccination. TCRdb independently ran MiXCR on the 5' RACE reads; one entry per CDR3 protein. The table has 200,000 to 300,000 distinct CDR3 sequences, around 6.7% seen once; the top ten hold roughly 1%. The sequencing here drew on CD4+ T cells sorted from PBMCs, taken on the day of the yellow fever booster vaccination. The receptor set was obtained from a man aged 25 to 45 who received the YFV17D yellow fever vaccine.

This clonotype occurred many times. This sequence joins TRBV7-9 and TRBJ2-7, with a weak D call TRBD2 (7 bases). CDR1 and CDR2 from the germline V gene are SEHNR and FQNEAQ (reference sequence). CDR3 size: 16 residues. Deletions cut 5 bases from V and 0 bases from J, with 17 bases between. CDR3: CASSLGGGGSSYEQYF. Written as DNA, the CDR3 is TGTGCCAGCAGCCTAGGGGGGGGCGGAAGCTCCTACGAGCAGTACTTC.

This clonotype was seen only a few times. The genes are TRBV7-3 and TRBJ2-2; no reliable D call. The CDR3 length is 15 residues. The V end was cut by 5 bases, the J end by 2 bases, with 12 bases between. Germline CDR1 reads SGHTA; CDR2 reads FQGTGA. CDR3 protein: CASSPDPPNTGELFF. The CDR3 DNA sequence: TGTGCCAGCAGCCCGGACCCACCCAACACCGGGGAGCTGTTTTTT.

This clonotype was observed many times. The chain couples TRBV7-2 to TRBJ2-1; no reliable D call. V was trimmed by 1 base and J by 7 bases, leaving 11 bases between them. The CDR3 is 14 residues long. The germline V gene encodes CDR1 SGHTA and CDR2 FQGNSA. CDR3 residues: CASSLEAPPNEQFF. For the CDR3, the DNA is TGTGCCAGCAGCTTAGAGGCCCCCCCAAATGAGCAGTTCTTC.

This clonotype has just a few counts. The V gene is TRBV18, the J gene TRBJ2-3, with 7 positions matching TRBD1. There are 14 residues in the CDR3. From germline, CDR1 is KGHSH and CDR2 LQKENI. The trim removed 8 bases at V and 4 bases at J, leaving 9 bases unmatched. The CDR3 loop reads CASTQQGSADTQYF. For the CDR3, the DNA is TGTGCCAGCACGCAACAGGGGAGCGCAGATACGCAGTATTTT. Complete variable domain (other parts from reference TRBV18 and TRBJ2-3): NAGVMQNPRHLVRRRGQEARLRCSPMKGHSHVYWYRQLPEEGLKFMVYLQKENIIDESGMPKERFSAEFPKEGPSILRIQQVVRGDSAAYFCASTQQGSADTQYFGPGTRLTVL.

This clonotype was seen a few times. The V gene is TRBV3-1, the J gene TRBJ2-3; D call uncertain. V lost 2 bases and J 2 bases, leaving 17 bases between the germline ends. CDR3 length: 17 amino acids. The germline gives CDR1 LGHDT, CDR2 YNNKEL (reference sequence). The CDR3 DNA is TGTGCCAGCAGCCAACATGGTATAATAGCCTCCACAGATACGCAGTATTTT. It codes for CASSQHGIIASTDTQYF.

This clonotype showed up many times. This sequence joins TRBV5-1 and TRBJ2-1; D is unclear. With 2 bases removed from V and 3 bases from J, the gap between germline ends came to 15 bases. CDR3 length: 16 amino acids. The germline gives CDR1 SGHRS, CDR2 YFSETQ. The CDR3: CASSFSAVQIYNEQFF. As DNA, the CDR3 is TGCGCCAGCAGCTTTTCGGCGGTCCAAATCTACAATGAGCAGTTCTTC.

This clonotype occurred a few times. The chain carries TRBV15 and TRBJ2-3; D may be TRBD1 or TRBD2 (5 bases each). This CDR3 has 18 residues. The V and J ends lost 0 bases and 3 bases respectively, with 19 bases between them. The germline gives CDR1 LNHNV, CDR2 YYDKDF (reference sequence). CDR3 nucleotide sequence: TGTGCCACCAGCAGAGAAGATCCCGCAGGGACCTCTACAGATACGCAGTATTTT. The encoded protein is CATSREDPAGTSTDTQYF.

With regard to this clonotype: This clone may be a read error of a much larger clone one base away. As DNA, the CDR3 is TGCAGTGCTAGCGCGGAGGTCTCGGGAAAAGTAGATACGCAGTATTTT. Protein product: CSASAEVSGKVDTQYF. The chain uses TRBV20-1 and TRBJ2-3, with a weak D call TRBD2 (5 bases). There are 16 residues in the CDR3. Germline lookup yields CDR1 DFQATT and CDR2 SNEGSKA (reference sequence). The V end was cut by 3 bases, the J end by 5 bases, with 21 bases between.

This clonotype was counted many times. The chain combines TRBV7-8 with TRBJ2-1; the match to TRBD2 covers 7 bases. Germline V gives CDR1 SGHVS, CDR2 FQNEAQ. The CDR3 has 16 amino acids. After removal of 5 bases from V and 3 bases from J, the junction contained 10 bases not matched to a gene. The CDR3 nucleotides are TGTGCCAGCAGCCCTGGGGCGGGAGTTATCTACAATGAGCAGTTCTTC. Translated: CASSPGAGVIYNEQFF.

CDR3 nucleotides: TGTGCCAGCAGCTCATCCGGGCTAATGACTCGCGCGTATTTT. Residues: CASSSSGLMTRAYF. The chain combines TRBV7-2 with TRBJ2-3; D gene uncertain. Looked up from germline, CDR1 is SGHTA and CDR2 is FQGNSA. V shed 4 bases and J shed 14 bases, with 22 bases lying between them. The CDR3 loop spans 14 amino acids.

There are a few counts of this clonotype. The chain employs TRBV6-5 and TRBJ1-2; unclear D gene. V was shortened by 0 bases and J by 7 bases, with 9 bases between the two germline ends. There are 13 residues in the CDR3. Germline V gives CDR1 MNHEY, CDR2 SVGAGI. The CDR3 here is CASSYSKSGGYTF. In nucleotides, the CDR3 is TGTGCCAGCAGTTACTCGAAGTCCGGTGGCTACACCTTC.

This clonotype occurred many times. The gene calls are TRBV29-1 and TRBJ2-4; D is tentatively TRBD1 or TRBD2 (7 bases each). Deletions cut 6 bases from V and 1 base from J, with 25 bases between. The CDR3 consists of 18 residues. The germline V gene has CDR1 SQVTM and CDR2 ANQGSEA. CDR3 protein: CSVTGASGPLGAKNIQYF. In DNA form, the CDR3 reads TGCAGCGTCACAGGGGCTAGCGGACCCCTGGGGGCCAAAAACATTCAGTACTTC.

The table lists this clonotype with a few counts. The CDR3 region has the DNA TGTGCCAGCAGCTTAGAGCGCCGCGGGAGAAATACGCAGTATTTT. This encodes CASSLERRGRNTQYF. The chain carries TRBV7-2 and TRBJ2-3, with 7 bases aligning to TRBD2. The CDR3 is 15 amino acids. V dropped 1 base and J dropped 7; count of bases not matched to a gene: 8. The germline gives CDR1 SGHTA, CDR2 FQGNSA.

The rearrangement links TRBV20-1 to TRBJ2-7, with 7 bases matching TRBD2. The V segment lost 2 bases and the J segment 1 base; nucleotides outside the gene matches: 11. The germline V gene encodes CDR1 DFQATT and CDR2 SNEGSKA (reference sequence). The CDR3 totals 16 residues. The CDR3 protein is CSARSLGGGKSYEQYF. CDR3 bases: TGCAGTGCTAGATCTTTGGGGGGGGGTAAGTCCTACGAGCAGTACTTC.

In its sample, this clonotype was seen a few times. The chain recombines TRBV20-1 with TRBJ2-1, with 10 bases fitting TRBD2. Germline V gene lookup returns CDR1 DFQATT and CDR2 SNEGSKA (reference sequence). CDR3 length: 14 residues. V lost 1 base and J lost 5; bases outside the gene matches: 2. The CDR3: CSARGTSGDNEQFF. The CDR3 region has the DNA TGCAGTGCTAGAGGGACTAGCGGAGACAATGAGCAGTTCTTC.

The V call is TRBV5-1, the J call TRBJ2-5, with 8 bases fitting TRBD1. Germline CDR1 and CDR2: SGHRS and YFSETQ. V lost 4 bases, J lost 2 bases, and 7 bases stayed unmatched. The CDR3 has 15 residues. CDR3 nucleotides: TGCGCCAGCAGCGTGACAGGGGCCGGGCAAGAGACCCAGTACTTC. It translates to CASSVTGAGQETQYF.

In DNA, the CDR3 is TGCAGCGTGGGTGACAGGGGGTCTGGTGGCTACACCTTC. As protein: CSVGDRGSGGYTF. The chain recombines TRBV29-1 with TRBJ1-2, with TRBD1 matching 9 bases. J lost 7 bases, V lost 6 bases, and 9 bases had no gene match. There are 13 residues in the CDR3. CDR1 and CDR2 from the germline V gene are SQVTM and ANQGSEA.

This clonotype was counted ten times or more. The chain couples TRBV5-1 to TRBJ2-1, with TRBD2 matching over 12 bases. V lost 0 bases and J lost 6; bases outside the gene matches: 7. Germline assignment: CDR1 SGHRS and CDR2 YFSETQ. This CDR3 has 17 amino acids. CDR3 DNA: TGCGCCAGCAGCTTGGCCGGACAGGGACTAGCGGGCAATGAGCAGTTCTTC. Amino acid sequence: CASSLAGQGLAGNEQFF. The whole variable domain, remainder taken from reference TRBV5-1 and TRBJ2-1, is KAGVTQTPRYLIKTRGQQVTLSCSPISGHRSVSWYQQTPGQGLQFLFEYFSETQRNKGNFPGRFSGRQFSNSRSEMNVSTLELGDSALYLCASSLAGQGLAGNEQFFGPGTRLTVL.

The chain recombines TRBV3-1 with TRBJ2-2, with unresolved D. V was clipped by 4 bases and J by 9 bases, with 6 bases between them. The CDR3 runs to 11 residues. From germline, CDR1 is LGHDT and CDR2 YNNKEL (reference sequence). The CDR3 DNA reads TGTGCCAGCAGCCTCCTCAGGGAGCTGTTTTTT. Protein: CASSLLRELFF.

The chain uses TRBV12-3 or TRBV12-4 and TRBJ2-7; tentative D call: TRBD2 (7 bases). The CDR3 loop spans 14 amino acids. With 6 bases removed from V and 6 bases from J, the gap between germline ends came to 18 bases. CDR3 DNA: TGTGCCAGCAGCATAAGGGGGGGATGGGGCGAGCAGTACTTC. Translating gives CASSIRGGWGEQYF.